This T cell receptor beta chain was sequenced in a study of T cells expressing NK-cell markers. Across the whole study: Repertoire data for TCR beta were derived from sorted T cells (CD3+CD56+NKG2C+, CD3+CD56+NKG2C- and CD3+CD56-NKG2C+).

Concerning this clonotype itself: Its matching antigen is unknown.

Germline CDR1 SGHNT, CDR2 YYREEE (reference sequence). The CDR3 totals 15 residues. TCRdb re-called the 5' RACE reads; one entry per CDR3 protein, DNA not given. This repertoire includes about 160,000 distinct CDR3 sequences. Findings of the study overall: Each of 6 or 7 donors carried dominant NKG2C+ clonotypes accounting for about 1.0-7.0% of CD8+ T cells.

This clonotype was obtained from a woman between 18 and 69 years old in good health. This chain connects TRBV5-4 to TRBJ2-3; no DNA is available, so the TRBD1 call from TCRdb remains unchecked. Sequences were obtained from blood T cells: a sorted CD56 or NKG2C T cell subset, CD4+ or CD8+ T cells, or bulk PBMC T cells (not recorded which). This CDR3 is CASSRRGRDTDTQYF.